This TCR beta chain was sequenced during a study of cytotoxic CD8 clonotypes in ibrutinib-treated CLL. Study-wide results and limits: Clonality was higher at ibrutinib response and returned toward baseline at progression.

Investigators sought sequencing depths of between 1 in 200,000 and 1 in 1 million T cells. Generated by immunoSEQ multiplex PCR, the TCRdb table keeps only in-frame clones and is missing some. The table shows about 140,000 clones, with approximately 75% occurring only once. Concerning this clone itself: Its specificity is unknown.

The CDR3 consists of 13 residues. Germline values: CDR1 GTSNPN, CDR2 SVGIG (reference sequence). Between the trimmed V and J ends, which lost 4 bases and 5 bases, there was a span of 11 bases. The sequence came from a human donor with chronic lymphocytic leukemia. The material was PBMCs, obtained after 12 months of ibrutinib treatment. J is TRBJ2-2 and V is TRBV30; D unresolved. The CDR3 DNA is TGTGCCTGGACCGGGCAGGTTACCGGGGAGCTGTTTTTT. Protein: CAWTGQVTGELFF.